This T cell receptor beta chain was recovered during a study of blood T cell repertoires in COVID-19. Study processing details: From reference gene primer amplification, estimates of nucleated cell counts were derived. Measured with immunoSEQ multiplex PCR; TCRdb has only the in-frame clones, and not every one. From that table come the V and J calls and clone size; the DNA was used to work out D and trimming. The sample yields around 130,000 clones, over 65% seen once. The sample holds a few counts of this clone. Germline V CDR1 and CDR2: SGHRS, YFSETQ. The germline V and J ends were trimmed by 7 bases and 4 bases, with 23 bases remaining between them. The CDR3 is made up of 16 amino acids.

This chain uses TRBV5-1 with TRBJ1-1, with a possible D match to TRBD1 (6 bases). The source material was peripheral blood. This clonotype was obtained from a man aged 45-60 years with acute or convalescent COVID-19. The CDR3 region has the DNA TGCGCCAGCTCGCCCCGACAGGCTACGACCGGCACTGAAGCTTTCTTT. Encoded protein: CASSPRQATTGTEAFF. The whole variable domain, filled in from reference TRBV5-1 and TRBJ1-1, reads KAGVTQTPRYLIKTRGQQVTLSCSPISGHRSVSWYQQTPGQGLQFLFEYFSETQRNKGNFPGRFSGRQFSNSRSEMNVSTLELGDSALYLCASSPRQATTGTEAFFGQGTRLTVV.